The 5 T cell receptor beta chains listed next were all sequenced from one sample in a study of T cells in narcolepsy. Assay: immunoSEQ multiplex PCR; the TCRdb copy retains only in-frame clones and omits some. The sample carries under 40,000 clones, over 80% recorded once. The sample consisted of memory (CD45RA-) CD4+ T cells from blood. These receptors all come from a human donor in good health.

This clone has a single count. At one end, the junction sequence differs from germline, possibly due to a read error. V usage is TRBV5-1 and J usage is TRBJ1-1, with 7 bases fitting TRBD1. This CDR3 has 13 residues. CDR1 is SGHRS and CDR2 is YFSETQ in the germline V gene. CDR3 sequence reads: CASSFQGETGAFF. DNA for the CDR3: TGCGCCAGCAGCTTTCAGGGGGAAACTGGAGCTTTCTTT.

The rearrangement links TRBV7-2 to TRBJ2-2, with 10 bases fitting TRBD1. Germline V lookup: CDR1 SGHTA, CDR2 FQGNSA. Germline trimming cut 2 bases from V and 4 bases from J; bases unmatched to any gene: 10. This CDR3 is 18 amino acids long. Here the CDR3 reads CASSLPPKGQGITGELFF. The DNA of the CDR3 is TGTGCCAGCAGCTTACCGCCAAAGGGACAGGGGATCACCGGGGAGCTGTTTTTT.

The chain employs TRBV2 and TRBJ1-2; weak D call: TRBD1 (5 bases). V was pared by 7 bases and J by 4 bases, with 10 bases between. This CDR3 has 12 amino acids. The V gene's germline CDR1 is SNHLY and CDR2 FYNNEI. The CDR3 region is CASKGTFYGYTF. In nucleotides, the CDR3 is TGTGCCAGCAAAGGGACTTTCTATGGCTACACCTTC.

The chain uses TRBV6-5 and TRBJ2-2, with a possible D match to TRBD2 (5 bases). V was clipped by 6 bases and J by 6 bases, with 11 bases between them. Looked up from germline, CDR1 is MNHEY and CDR2 is SVGAGI. The CDR3 loop spans 13 amino acids. CDR3 bases: TGTGCCAGCAGCATACTAGTCGCCGGGGAGCTGTTTTTT. It is translated as CASSILVAGELFF.

Points on this clone: One junction end disagrees with the germline gene, perhaps due to a read error. The sample holds other DNA sequences that translate to the same CDR3. The J gene is TRBJ2-1, the V gene TRBV6-5, with 8 bases fitting TRBD2. The CDR3 spans 15 residues. From germline, CDR1 is MNHEY and CDR2 SVGAGI. The CDR3 loop reads CASRPSPGGGNEQFF. The CDR3, as DNA: TGTGCTAGCAGGCCCTCCCCGGGGGGGGGAAATGAGCAGTTCTTC.